What follows describes a single TCR beta chain. From germline, CDR1 is SEHNR and CDR2 FQNEAQ (reference sequence). V dropped 10 bases and J dropped 7; count of bases not matched to a gene: 8. This CDR3 spans 14 amino acids. In the original analysis: The assay estimated nucleated cells by amplifying reference gene primers. Assay used: immunoSEQ multiplex PCR; TCRdb lists only in-frame clones, some missing. D and trimming were read from the DNA, whereas the V and J calls and clone size are those reported in that table. This sample yields 300,000 or so clones, of which roughly 90% are seen a single time; under 7.5% belongs to the top ten. The data originate from a study of blood T cell repertoires in COVID-19.

Sequenced: peripheral blood. The chain couples TRBV7-9 to TRBJ2-2; 11 positions match TRBD1. This sequence originates from a young man who had recovered from COVID-19. CDR3 sequence (DNA): TGTGCCATCCTGCGGACAGGGGGCGGCGGGGAGCTGTTTTTT. Translated: CAILRTGGGGELFF.